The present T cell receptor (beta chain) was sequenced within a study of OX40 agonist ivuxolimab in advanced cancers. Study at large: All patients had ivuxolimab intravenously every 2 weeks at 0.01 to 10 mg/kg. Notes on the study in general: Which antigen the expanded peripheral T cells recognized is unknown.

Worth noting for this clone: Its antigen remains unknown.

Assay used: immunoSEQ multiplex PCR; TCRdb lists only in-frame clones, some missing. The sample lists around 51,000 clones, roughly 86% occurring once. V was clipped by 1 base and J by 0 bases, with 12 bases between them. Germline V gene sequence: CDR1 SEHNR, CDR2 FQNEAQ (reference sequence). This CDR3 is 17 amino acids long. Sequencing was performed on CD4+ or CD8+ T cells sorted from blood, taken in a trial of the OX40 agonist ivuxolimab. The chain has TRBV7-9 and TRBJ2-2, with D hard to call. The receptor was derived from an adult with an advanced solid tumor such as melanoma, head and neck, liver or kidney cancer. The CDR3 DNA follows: TGTGCCAGCAGCTTAGTGTTGGCGGAACCGAACACCGGGGAGCTGTTTTTT. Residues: CASSLVLAEPNTGELFF.